Listed here is a single T cell receptor (beta chain). Some clones are missing from TCRdb's copy, which holds only in-frame ones; the method was immunoSEQ multiplex PCR. The table has a few hundred thousand clones, around 85% seen once; the top ten hold 2.2%. This sample stems from a study of blood T cell repertoires in COVID-19. The germline gives CDR1 MGHRA, CDR2 YSYEKL. V was pared by 1 base and J by 5 bases, with 17 bases between. The CDR3 covers 16 residues. The sequencing input was peripheral blood. The source of this sequence is a woman between 45 and 60 years old with acute or convalescent COVID-19. The chain combines TRBV4-1 with TRBJ2-5; a weak D match, TRBD1 (6 bases). The CDR3 region has the DNA TGCGCCAGCAGCCAAGTTACAGGGAAAAAGCGGGAGACCCAGTACTTC. The encoded protein is CASSQVTGKKRETQYF.